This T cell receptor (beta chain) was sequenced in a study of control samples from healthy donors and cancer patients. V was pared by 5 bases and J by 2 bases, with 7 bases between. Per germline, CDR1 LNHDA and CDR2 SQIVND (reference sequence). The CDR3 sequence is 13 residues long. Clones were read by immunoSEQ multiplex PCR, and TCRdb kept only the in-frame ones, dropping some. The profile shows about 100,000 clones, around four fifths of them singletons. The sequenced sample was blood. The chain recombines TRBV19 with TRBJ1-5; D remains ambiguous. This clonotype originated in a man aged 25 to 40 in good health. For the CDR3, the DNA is TGTGCCAGTAGTGTATGGGGCAATCAGCCCCAGCATTTT. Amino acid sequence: CASSVWGNQPQHF.